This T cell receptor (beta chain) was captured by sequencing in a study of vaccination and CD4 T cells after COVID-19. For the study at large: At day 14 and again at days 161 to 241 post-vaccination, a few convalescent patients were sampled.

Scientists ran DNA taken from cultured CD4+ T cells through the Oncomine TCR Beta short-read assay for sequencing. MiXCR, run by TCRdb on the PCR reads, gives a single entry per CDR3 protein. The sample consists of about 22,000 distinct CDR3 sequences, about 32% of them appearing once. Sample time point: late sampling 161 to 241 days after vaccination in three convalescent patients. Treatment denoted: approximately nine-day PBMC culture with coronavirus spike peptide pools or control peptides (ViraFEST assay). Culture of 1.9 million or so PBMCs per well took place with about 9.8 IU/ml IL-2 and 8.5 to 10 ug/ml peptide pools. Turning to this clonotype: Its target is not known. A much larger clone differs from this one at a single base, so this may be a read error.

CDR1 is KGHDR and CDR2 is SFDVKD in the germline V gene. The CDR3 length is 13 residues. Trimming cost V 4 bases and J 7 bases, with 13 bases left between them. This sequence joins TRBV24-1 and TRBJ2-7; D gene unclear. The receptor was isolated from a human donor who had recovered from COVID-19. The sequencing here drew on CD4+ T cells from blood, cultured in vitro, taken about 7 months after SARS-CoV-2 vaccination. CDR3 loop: CATSEAVYNEQYF. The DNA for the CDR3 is TGTGCCACCAGTGAGGCAGTCTACAATGAGCAGTACTTC.